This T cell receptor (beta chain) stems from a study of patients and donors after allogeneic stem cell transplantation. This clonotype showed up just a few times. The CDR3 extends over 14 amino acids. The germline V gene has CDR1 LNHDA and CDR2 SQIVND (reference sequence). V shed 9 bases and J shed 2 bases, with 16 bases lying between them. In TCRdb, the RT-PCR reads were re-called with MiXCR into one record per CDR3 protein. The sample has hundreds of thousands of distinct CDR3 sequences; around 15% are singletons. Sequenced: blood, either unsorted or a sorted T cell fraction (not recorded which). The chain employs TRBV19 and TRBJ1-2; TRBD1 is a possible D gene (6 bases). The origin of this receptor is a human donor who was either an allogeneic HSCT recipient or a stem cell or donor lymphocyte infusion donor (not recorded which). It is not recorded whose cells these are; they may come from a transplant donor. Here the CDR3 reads CASERQGINYGYTF. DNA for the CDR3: TGTGCCAGCGAAAGGCAGGGGATCAACTATGGCTACACCTTC.